The TCR beta chain described here comes from a study of blood T cell repertoires in COVID-19. Study information: Collection of acute and convalescent COVID-19 samples took place in the United States, Italy and Spain. Sources were T cells, B-cell-depleted T cells, or PBMCs; the material itself was cDNA or gDNA.

Using immunoSEQ multiplex PCR, the repertoire was profiled, and TCRdb retains in-frame clones only, with some absent. The table shows a few hundred thousand clones, with more than 85% occurring only once. Cohort assignment relied on participant-reported clinical history. Donors in Cohort 3 who had recovered were those with two negative PCRs, healthcare professional clearance, or resolution of their symptoms. This clone was recorded a few times. Germline assignment: CDR1 SGHTA and CDR2 FQGTGA. Trimming left V 6 bases short and J 2 bases short, with 8 bases between. This CDR3 has 13 amino acids. Material: PBMCs or T cells enriched from blood (not recorded which). This TCR came from a woman aged 25 to 39 who had recovered from COVID-19. The chain couples TRBV7-3 to TRBJ2-1; the D is unclear. CDR3 loop: CASSKPPYNEQFF. The CDR3 DNA sequence: TGTGCCAGCAGTAAGCCGCCCTACAATGAGCAGTTCTTC. The variable domain in full, with the rest retrieved from reference TRBV7-3 and TRBJ2-1, is GAGVSQTPSNKVTEKGKYVELRCDPISGHTALYWYRQSLGQGPEFLIYFQGTGAADDSGLPNDRFFAVRPEGSVSTLKIQRTERGDSAVYLCASSKPPYNEQFFGPGTRLTVL.